The TCR beta chain under discussion was sequenced for a study of graft-versus-host responses after intestinal transplantation. About the study: After anti-thymocyte globulin induction, recipients took tacrolimus and steroids for 2 to 3 years. Overall study findings and caveats: Marrow from the recipient contained GvH clones, some of which had appeared first in ileum or blood. Where graft-donor T cell macrochimerism was present, patients had high graft-versus-host to host-versus-graft clonal ratios in allografts.

V lost 5 bases and J lost 1, with 11 bases in between. From germline, CDR1 is GTSNPN and CDR2 SVGIG (reference sequence). This CDR3 is built from 13 residues. Profiled with immunoSEQ multiplex PCR; TCRdb holds only in-frame clones, not every one. The data hold over 75,000 clones, with approximately 88% observed a single time. As for this clone: Its antigen remains unidentified.

The sample in question was unstimulated CD4+ T cells sorted from spleen or lymph node cells, obtained before intestinal transplant. The gene calls are TRBV30 and TRBJ1-1, with D tentatively TRBD1 (5 bases). This TCR derives from a human donor who received an intestinal transplant. In nucleotides, the CDR3 is TGTGCCTGGGCGTGGGGGGAGAACACTGAAGCTTTCTTT. It yields the protein CAWAWGENTEAFF.